One sample yielded the 13 T cell receptor beta chains listed below, sequenced in a study of shared T cell receptors in the human thymus. TCRdb keeps only in-frame clones here, not all; method: immunoSEQ multiplex PCR. The sample has more than 300,000 clones; around 93% are singletons. The sample consisted of thymocytes. The receptors here all came from a human donor.

V gene TRBV4-1 combines with J gene TRBJ2-7; 12 bases map to TRBD2. Germline V CDR1 and CDR2: MGHRA, YSYEKL. The CDR3 has 15 residues. V lost 4 bases to trimming and J lost 7 bases; unmatched junction nucleotides: 8. CDR3 sequence (DNA): TGCGCCAGCAGCCTGCTAGCGGGAGGGCCGGGTGAGCAGTACTTC. This sequence encodes CASSLLAGGPGEQYF.

This chain uses TRBV5-1 with TRBJ1-2; TRBD1 matches at 7 bases. The CDR3 runs 13 residues. Germline trimming cut 4 bases from V and 4 bases from J; bases unmatched to any gene: 4. Germline CDR1 is SGHRS and CDR2 is YFSETQ. The CDR3 sequence is CASSQAGGYGYTF. The CDR3 DNA sequence: TGCGCCAGCAGCCAGGCAGGGGGCTATGGCTACACCTTC.

This clone was counted once. The V gene is TRBV6-5, the J gene TRBJ2-5, with 9 bases aligning to TRBD2. V was clipped by 2 bases and J by 0 bases; unmatched bases: 4. The CDR3 loop spans 16 amino acids. From germline, CDR1 is MNHEY and CDR2 SVGAGI. The CDR3 bases are TGTGCCAGCAGTTACATCCAGCGGGAGGACCAAGAGACCCAGTACTTC. It yields the protein CASSYIQREDQETQYF.

The chain employs TRBV7-9 and TRBJ2-2; possible D gene TRBD2, 6 bases. This CDR3 comprises 15 residues. Germline CDR1 reads SEHNR; CDR2 reads FQNEAQ (reference sequence). Deletions cut 4 bases from V and 6 bases from J, with 15 bases between. This CDR3 reads CASSSSRGIAGELFF. The CDR3 DNA follows: TGTGCCAGCAGCTCCTCGCGGGGTATTGCCGGGGAGCTGTTTTTT.

This clone was recorded only once. The DNA for the CDR3 is TGTGCCAGCAGTGCAAAGGGACACCCGAAGTTCTTC. It translates to CASSAKGHPKFF. The gene calls are TRBV6-1 and TRBJ2-1, with D tentatively TRBD1 (6 bases). This CDR3 comprises 12 residues. The germline CDR1 and CDR2 sequences are MNHNS and SASEGT. Trimming removed 4 bases at V and 14 bases at J, with 15 bases between.

The chain links TRBV5-4 to TRBJ2-5; D not resolved. V lost 0 bases to trimming and J lost 1 base, with 7 bases between them. The CDR3 is made up of 14 amino acids. CDR1 and CDR2 (germline): SGHNT, YYREEE (reference sequence). The CDR3 nucleotides are TGTGCCAGCAGCTTGGAGGCAGGCCAAGAGACCCAGTACTTC. It yields the protein CASSLEAGQETQYF.

The rearrangement joins TRBV29-1 to TRBJ1-2; 7 bases agree with TRBD1. Germline CDR1 SQVTM, CDR2 ANQGSEA. The CDR3 runs to 15 residues. V lost 4 bases to trimming and J lost 3 bases; unmatched junction nucleotides: 11. The CDR3 coding sequence is TGCAGCGTTGGCACGCCCACAGGGGAGGACTATGGCTACACCTTC. Protein: CSVGTPTGEDYGYTF.

V is TRBV28 and J is TRBJ2-7; 7 bases are shared with TRBD1. The CDR3 contains 15 residues. The germline V gene has CDR1 MDHEN and CDR2 SYDVKM. The V and J ends lost 3 bases and 0 bases, in that order; junction bases with no gene match: 5. For the CDR3, the DNA is TGTGCCAGCAGTTTCAGGGGGTGGAGCTCCTACGAGCAGTACTTC. Translated, it gives CASSFRGWSSYEQYF.

J is TRBJ2-2 and V is TRBV27; TRBD2 aligns across 10 bases. CDR3 length equals 19 residues. The germline V gene has CDR1 MNHEY and CDR2 SMNVEV (reference sequence). After removal of 8 bases from V and 3 bases from J, the junction contained 18 bases not matched to a gene. The CDR3 DNA sequence: TGTGCCAGCGGGTGGCAGGGAAGTAGCGGGAGGAAGGACACCGGGGAGCTGTTTTTT. This translates into CASGWQGSSGRKDTGELFF.

This rearrangement joins TRBV7-2 to TRBJ1-4; D remains ambiguous. CDR1 is SGHTA and CDR2 is FQGNSA in the germline V gene. The V end lost 6 bases, the J end lost 1 base, and 12 bases lay between the germline ends. This CDR3 contains 15 residues. CDR3 in DNA: TGTGCCAGCAGTGCCAGTTTACTAACTAATGAAAAACTGTTTTTT. It specifies CASSASLLTNEKLFF.

The chain is built from TRBV11-3 and TRBJ2-5; unclear D gene. This CDR3 is 14 amino acids long. V dropped 5 bases and J dropped 5 bases, with 15 bases sitting between them. From germline, CDR1 is SGHNT and CDR2 YENEEA. CDR3 loop: CASSPKGMGETQYF. The CDR3, as DNA: TGTGCCAGCAGCCCCAAGGGTATGGGGGAGACCCAGTACTTC.

The chain has TRBV6-6 and TRBJ2-1; weak D call: TRBD2 (5 bases). The CDR3 is 11 amino acids. Trimming stripped 7 bases from V and 10 bases from J, with 11 bases between. From germline, CDR1 is MNHNY and CDR2 SVGAGI (reference sequence). CDR3 in DNA: TGTGCCAGCACCCGGGGTTGGGAGCAGTTCTTC. This gives the protein CASTRGWEQFF.

The genes are TRBV13 and TRBJ2-3; TRBD2 matches at 9 bases. The V gene end was trimmed by 0 bases and the J gene end by 2 bases; junction bases not matched to a gene: 15. Germline CDR1 PRHDT, CDR2 FYEKMQ (reference sequence). CDR3 length equals 20 residues. The CDR3 DNA is TGTGCCAGCAGCTTAGGTATAACGGGACTAGCTTCATACCCCACAGATACGCAGTATTTT. This sequence encodes CASSLGITGLASYPTDTQYF.